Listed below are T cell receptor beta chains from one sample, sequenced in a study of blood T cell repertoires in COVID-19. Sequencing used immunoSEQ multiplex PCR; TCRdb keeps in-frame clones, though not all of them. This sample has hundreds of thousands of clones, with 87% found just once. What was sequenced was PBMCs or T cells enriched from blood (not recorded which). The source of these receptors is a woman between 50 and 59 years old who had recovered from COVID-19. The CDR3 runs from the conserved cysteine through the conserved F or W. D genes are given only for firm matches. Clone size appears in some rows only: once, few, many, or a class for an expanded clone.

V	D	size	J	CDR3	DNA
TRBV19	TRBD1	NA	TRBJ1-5	CASTPTGAYSNQPQHF	TGTGCCAGTACCCCGACAGGGGCCTATAGCAATCAGCCCCAGCATTTT
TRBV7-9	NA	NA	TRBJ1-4	CASSPRGEKLFF	TGTGCCAGCAGCCCTCGAGGTGAAAAACTGTTTTTT
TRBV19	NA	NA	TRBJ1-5	CASRGPQGGWDQPQHF	TGTGCCAGTAGGGGCCCTCAGGGAGGCTGGGATCAGCCCCAGCATTTT
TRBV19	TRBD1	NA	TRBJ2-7	CASSMTGGSYEQYF	TGTGCCAGTAGTATGACAGGGGGCTCCTACGAGCAGTACTTC
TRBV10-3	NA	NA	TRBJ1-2	CAITLSPNNYGYTF	TGTGCCATCACCTTGTCCCCTAATAACTATGGCTACACCTTC
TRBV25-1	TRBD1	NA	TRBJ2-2	CASSGRTGAMNTGELFF	TGTGCCAGCAGTGGGAGGACAGGGGCGATGAACACCGGGGAGCTGTTTTTT
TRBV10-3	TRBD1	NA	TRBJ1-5	CATSRTGRNSNQPQHF	TGTGCCACCTCAAGGACAGGGAGAAATAGCAATCAGCCCCAGCATTTT
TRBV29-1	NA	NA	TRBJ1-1	CSANRGNTEAFF	TGCAGCGCGAACCGGGGTAACACTGAAGCTTTCTTT
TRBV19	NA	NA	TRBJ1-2	CASSLEAGGYGYTF	TGTGCCAGTAGTCTAGAGGCGGGGGGATATGGCTACACCTTC
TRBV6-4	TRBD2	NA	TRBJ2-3	CASSDSFGTSGGHTDTQYF	TGTGCCAGCAGTGACTCGTTTGGGACTAGCGGGGGTCACACAGATACGCAGTATTTT
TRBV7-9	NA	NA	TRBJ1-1	CASSLDPVNTEAFF	TGTGCCAGCAGCTTAGATCCGGTGAACACTGAAGCTTTCTTT
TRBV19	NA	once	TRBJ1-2	CASSIDHTGWPIYGYTF	TGTGCCAGTAGTATAGATCATACGGGGTGGCCAATTTATGGCTACACCTTC
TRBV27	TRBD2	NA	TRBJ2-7	CASSLSPGTSGLYEQYF	TGTGCCAGCAGTTTGTCCCCCGGGACTAGCGGCCTCTACGAGCAGTACTTC
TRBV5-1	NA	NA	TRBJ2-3	CASSSGFHTQYF	TGCGCCAGCAGCTCAGGGTTTCATACGCAGTATTTT
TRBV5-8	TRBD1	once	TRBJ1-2	CASSPGTGVYGYTF	TGTGCCAGCAGCCCCGGGACAGGGGTCTATGGCTACACCTTC